The 23 T cell receptor beta chains listed next were all sequenced from one sample in a study of siplizumab effects on memory and regulatory T cells. The method was immunoSEQ multiplex PCR; TCRdb's version includes in-frame clones alone and lacks a portion of them. The profile shows 99,000 or so clones, roughly 92% of them singletons. The material sequenced was Tregs sorted from blood. The receptors originated from a human donor in good health.

This clone was recorded only once. V gene TRBV11-2 combines with J gene TRBJ1-3, with D unclear. The CDR3 is 11 residues long. CDR1 is SGHAT and CDR2 is FQNNGV in the germline V gene. Trimming shortened V by 1 base and J by 5 bases, and 0 bases separated the two germline ends. CDR3: CASSLGNTIYF. The CDR3 DNA reads TGTGCCAGCAGCTTAGGAAACACCATATATTTT.

The rearrangement links TRBV19 to TRBJ2-5; unclear D gene. Trimming took off 3 bases at V and 6 bases at J, with 11 bases between the two ends. CDR3 length: 13 residues. Germline V gives CDR1 LNHDA, CDR2 SQIVND (reference sequence). This chain's CDR3 is CASSIEVGKTQYF. In DNA form, the CDR3 reads TGTGCCAGTAGTATTGAGGTGGGGAAGACCCAGTACTTC. The full variable domain, its missing parts supplied by reference TRBV19 and TRBJ2-5, is DGGITQSPKYLFRKEGQNVTLSCEQNLNHDAMYWYRQDPGQGLRLIYYSQIVNDFQKGDIAEGYSVSREKKESFPLTVTSAQKNPTAFYLCASSIEVGKTQYFGPGTRLLVL.

The chain combines TRBV5-1 with TRBJ2-7; weak D call: TRBD2 (6 bases). Germline V gene sequence: CDR1 SGHRS, CDR2 YFSETQ. Trimming took off 4 bases at V and 2 bases at J, with 16 bases between the two ends. The length of the CDR3 is 15 residues. CDR3 coding DNA: TGCGCCAGCAGCCCCCGAACTAGCTTCACCTACGAGCAGTACTTC. Protein sequence: CASSPRTSFTYEQYF. The whole variable domain, remainder taken from reference TRBV5-1 and TRBJ2-7, is KAGVTQTPRYLIKTRGQQVTLSCSPISGHRSVSWYQQTPGQGLQFLFEYFSETQRNKGNFPGRFSGRQFSNSRSEMNVSTLELGDSALYLCASSPRTSFTYEQYFGPGTRLTVT.

The V call is TRBV15, the J call TRBJ2-3; D may be TRBD1 or TRBD2 (5 bases each). The germline V and J ends were trimmed by 4 bases and 2 bases, with 13 bases remaining between them. CDR3 length: 15 amino acids. In germline, CDR1 is LNHNV, CDR2 YYDKDF (reference sequence). CDR3 nucleotides: TGTGCCACCAGCACCGGGACCTATCCCACAGATACGCAGTATTTT. It specifies CATSTGTYPTDTQYF.

This sequence joins TRBV29-1 and TRBJ2-3, with a possible D match to TRBD1 (6 bases). V gave up 7 bases and J gave up 0 bases, with 14 bases separating them. This CDR3 comprises 14 residues. Looked up from germline, CDR1 is SQVTM and CDR2 is ANQGSEA. The CDR3 DNA sequence: TGCAGCGCTTCAAAAACAGGGAGCACAGATACGCAGTATTTT. Protein sequence: CSASKTGSTDTQYF.

V is TRBV14 and J is TRBJ1-2, with 8 bases aligning to TRBD1. V lost 0 bases, J lost 4 bases, and 4 bases stayed unmatched. The CDR3 runs 15 residues. The germline V gene encodes CDR1 SGHDN and CDR2 FVKESK. The CDR3 DNA sequence: TGTGCCAGCAGCCAAGATCTCGGACAGGGCTATGGCTACACCTTC. Translating it yields CASSQDLGQGYGYTF.

The V and J genes are TRBV7-2 and TRBJ1-2, with D possibly TRBD1 on 5 matching bases. V lost 1 base and J lost 3, with 12 bases in between. The CDR3 has 15 residues. Germline V gene sequence: CDR1 SGHTA, CDR2 FQGNSA. CDR3 in DNA: TGTGCCAGCAGCTTAGGGGCAGGGTGGGACTATGGCTACACCTTC. Protein product: CASSLGAGWDYGYTF.

This clone was counted only a few times. The chain uses TRBV2 and TRBJ2-2; D remains ambiguous. CDR3 length: 16 amino acids. V was clipped by 6 bases and J by 6 bases, with 20 bases between them. Germline assignment: CDR1 SNHLY and CDR2 FYNNEI. CDR3 DNA sequence: TGTGCCAGCAGCCCGTTGGGTTTCTCCTCCCCCGGGGAGCTGTTTTTT. Translation: CASSPLGFSSPGELFF.

This rearrangement joins TRBV2 to TRBJ2-2; TRBD1 matches at 10 bases. V dropped 11 bases and J dropped 4; count of bases not matched to a gene: 7. CDR1 is SNHLY and CDR2 is FYNNEI in the germline V gene. The CDR3 spans 14 residues. This CDR3 is CAAKTGGGTGELFF. CDR3 in DNA: TGTGCCGCCAAGACAGGGGGCGGCACCGGGGAGCTGTTTTTT.

The table lists this clone with a few counts. The chain employs TRBV5-5 and TRBJ1-2; the match to TRBD1 covers 7 bases. The CDR3 spans 13 residues. After removal of 7 bases from V and 1 base from J, the junction contained 4 bases not matched to a gene. Germline V gives CDR1 SGHKS, CDR2 YYEKEE (reference sequence). The CDR3 here is CASDWDSNYGYTF. For the CDR3, the DNA is TGTGCCAGCGACTGGGACAGTAACTATGGCTACACCTTC.

The rearrangement links TRBV6-5 to TRBJ2-3; D remains ambiguous. V lost 1 base and J 5 bases, leaving 1 base between the germline ends. This CDR3 spans 11 amino acids. Germline CDR1 is MNHEY and CDR2 is SVGAGI. The CDR3 DNA reads as TGTGCCAGCAGTTACTTAGATACGCAGTATTTT. Its protein is CASSYLDTQYF.

The V gene is TRBV27, the J gene TRBJ1-4, with D perhaps matching TRBD1 (5 bases). Germline V gene lookup returns CDR1 MNHEY and CDR2 SMNVEV (reference sequence). The CDR3 spans 13 residues. V lost 7 bases and J 8 bases, leaving 14 bases between the germline ends. Here the CDR3 reads CASKGNNREKLFF. The CDR3 DNA is TGTGCCAGCAAGGGGAATAACCGCGAAAAACTGTTTTTT.

This chain uses TRBV12-5 with TRBJ2-2, with 7 nucleotides matching TRBD2. From germline, CDR1 is LGHNT and CDR2 FRNRAP. This CDR3 is 16 amino acids long. The junction had 13 bases not matched to a gene; V was cut back by 6 bases and J by 6 bases. The CDR3 reads CASGGGSTPIPGELFF. CDR3 coding DNA: TGTGCTAGTGGGGGGGGGTCGACACCCATCCCCGGGGAGCTGTTTTTT.

The genes are TRBV10-3 and TRBJ2-7, with 7 nucleotides matching TRBD1. After removal of 5 bases from V and 2 bases from J, the junction contained 9 bases not matched to a gene. The CDR3 length is 15 residues. Germline lookup yields CDR1 ENHRY and CDR2 SYGVKD. This CDR3 reads CAISPVGTATYEQYF. In DNA, the CDR3 is TGTGCCATCAGTCCCGTGGGGACAGCTACCTACGAGCAGTACTTC.

The chain has TRBV6-1 and TRBJ2-1; TRBD1 matches 9 bases. The CDR3 length is 15 residues. The V gene end was trimmed by 2 bases and the J gene end by 9 bases; junction bases not matched to a gene: 8. The germline gives CDR1 MNHNS, CDR2 SASEGT. CDR3 in DNA: TGTGCCAGCAGTGAAACGATGGGACAGGGTGTTGAGCAGTTCTTC. This gives the protein CASSETMGQGVEQFF.

This chain connects TRBV9 to TRBJ2-4, with TRBD1 identical over 12 bases. The V gene end was trimmed by 6 bases and the J gene end by 3 bases; junction bases not matched to a gene: 13. Germline V lookup: CDR1 SGDLS, CDR2 YYNGEE. CDR3 length: 18 amino acids. The CDR3 DNA is TGTGCCAGCAACCCGGGACAGGGGGCCCTTTCGGTCAAAAACATTCAGTACTTC. This sequence encodes CASNPGQGALSVKNIQYF.

The chain couples TRBV6-1 to TRBJ1-2; 8 bases align to TRBD1. The CDR3 extends over 15 amino acids. V was clipped by 7 bases and J by 4 bases; unmatched bases: 11. Germline values: CDR1 MNHNS, CDR2 SASEGT. The CDR3 bases are TGTGCCAGCACCCCACGACAGGGGTTCACCTATGGCTACACCTTC. Translating gives CASTPRQGFTYGYTF.

This rearrangement joins TRBV18 to TRBJ1-1; the D is unclear. Germline values: CDR1 KGHSH, CDR2 LQKENI. The CDR3 runs to 13 residues. Between the trimmed V and J ends, which lost 6 bases and 1 base, there was a span of 9 bases. CDR3 sequence reads: CASSLSGNTEAFF. The CDR3 DNA sequence: TGTGCCAGCTCCCTGTCGGGGAACACTGAAGCTTTCTTT.

The table lists this clone with a count of one. V usage is TRBV5-1 and J usage is TRBJ1-4; D unresolved. Trimming took 3 bases from V and 0 from J, leaving 0 bases between them. CDR3 length: 12 amino acids. Per the germline V gene, CDR1 is SGHRS and CDR2 is YFSETQ. The CDR3 region is CASSSTNEKLFF. CDR3 sequence (DNA): TGCGCCAGCAGCTCAACTAATGAAAAACTGTTTTTT. Together with reference TRBV5-1 and TRBJ1-4, the CDR3 gives the full variable domain: KAGVTQTPRYLIKTRGQQVTLSCSPISGHRSVSWYQQTPGQGLQFLFEYFSETQRNKGNFPGRFSGRQFSNSRSEMNVSTLELGDSALYLCASSSTNEKLFFGSGTQLSVL.

This clone was picked up one time. At the DNA level, this CDR3 is encoded by other sequences in the same sample as well. The chain joins TRBV30 to TRBJ1-6; maybe TRBD1 (6 bases). From germline, CDR1 is GTSNPN and CDR2 SVGIG (reference sequence). The V end was cut by 0 bases, the J end by 10 bases, with 10 bases between. The CDR3 spans 13 residues. CDR3 region: CAWSVTGYSPLHF. The CDR3, as DNA: TGTGCCTGGAGTGTGACAGGCTACTCACCCCTCCACTTT.

The chain is built from TRBV29-1 and TRBJ2-1; D not certain. CDR1 is SQVTM, CDR2 ANQGSEA, per germline. CDR3 length: 14 amino acids. V lost 4 bases and J lost 3, with 13 bases in between. CDR3: CSVGYLWNYNEQFF. Written as DNA, the CDR3 is TGCAGCGTTGGATATCTCTGGAACTACAATGAGCAGTTCTTC.

J is TRBJ1-1 and V is TRBV6-5; 8 bases line up with TRBD1. The length of the CDR3 is 15 residues. The trim removed 0 bases at V and 2 bases at J, leaving 2 bases unmatched. CDR1 is MNHEY, CDR2 SVGAGI, per germline. For the CDR3, the DNA is TGTGCCAGCAGTTACTCGACAGGGGCAAACACTGAAGCTTTCTTT. This codes for CASSYSTGANTEAFF.

The V and J genes are TRBV7-8 and TRBJ2-5; no firm D call. Germline V gives CDR1 SGHVS, CDR2 FQNEAQ. The ends were cut back, 2 bases at V and 0 bases at J, with 7 bases in the middle. The CDR3 extends over 14 amino acids. CDR3 residues: CASSLWTYQETQYF. The CDR3 DNA reads as TGTGCCAGCAGCTTATGGACGTACCAAGAGACCCAGTACTTC.